Here is one T cell receptor (beta chain) with its context. Its antigen is undetermined. Time point of the sample: week 35, safety follow-up. All doses held 300 ug of mutant IDH1 20-mer peptide, with topical imiquimod. Sequencing was performed with immunoSEQ multiplex PCR; in TCRdb, only in-frame clones are kept and a portion is missing. The sample includes some 45,000 clones, approximately 80% seen only once; the top ten take under 6%. These data come from a study of a mutant IDH1 vaccine in newly diagnosed glioma. The specimen was PBMCs, collected from a glioma patient whose treatment included an IDH1 peptide vaccine. This TCR was recovered from a woman aged 45-65 years with glioma.

CDR3 DNA sequence: TGCAGCGTTGGGGCCTCCGGGGCGCGGGGCTACACCTTC. This codes for CSVGASGARGYTF. This chain joins TRBV29-1 and TRBJ1-2; D is possibly TRBD1 (5 bases). V was cut by 4 bases and J by 8 bases, with 17 bases left in between. CDR1 and CDR2 (germline): SQVTM, ANQGSEA. The CDR3 extends over 13 amino acids.